These 16 T cell receptor beta chains share one sample of origin, sequenced in a study of T cells after yellow fever vaccination. TCRdb reprocessed the 5' RACE reads with MiXCR, giving one entry per CDR3 protein. The sample includes about 73,000 distinct CDR3 sequences, approximately 7.5% of them seen just once. The source material was CD8+ T cells sorted from PBMCs, sampled on the day of the yellow fever booster vaccination. Receptors were obtained from a man aged 30 to 39 who received the YFV17D yellow fever vaccine.

This clonotype was seen a handful of times. This rearrangement joins TRBV20-1 to TRBJ2-7; D ambiguous. CDR3 size: 13 residues. From germline, CDR1 is DFQATT and CDR2 SNEGSKA (reference sequence). Trimming left V 0 bases short and J 3 bases short, with 9 bases between. CDR3 nucleotides: TGCAGTGCTAGAGAGGAGCTGCACTACGAGCAGTACTTC. Translating gives CSAREELHYEQYF.

This clonotype was seen a few times. The CDR3 bases are TGTGCCAGCAGCCAATGGACACCAGACAATGAGCAGTTCTTC. Its protein product is CASSQWTPDNEQFF. The gene calls are TRBV3-1 and TRBJ2-1, with D perhaps TRBD1 (5 bases). CDR1 and CDR2 (germline): LGHDT, YNNKEL (reference sequence). There are 14 residues in the CDR3. The V end lost 2 bases, the J end lost 5 bases, and 10 bases lay between the germline ends.

V gene TRBV9 combines with J gene TRBJ2-2; 9 positions agree with TRBD2. V was pared by 2 bases and J by 3 bases, with 5 bases of the junction left unmatched. The CDR3 runs 16 residues. The germline V gene has CDR1 SGDLS and CDR2 YYNGEE. CDR3 in DNA: TGTGCCAGCAGCGTGGCTAGCGGGACTTACACCGGGGAGCTGTTTTTT. Translated, it gives CASSVASGTYTGELFF.

This clonotype was counted between two and nine times. The chain joins TRBV27 to TRBJ2-3, with a possible D match to TRBD2 (7 bases). Deletions cut 8 bases from V and 5 bases from J, with 17 bases between. Germline V CDR1 and CDR2: MNHEY, SMNVEV (reference sequence). The CDR3 runs 14 residues. This chain's CDR3 is CASQIRGGVDTQYF. CDR3 sequence (DNA): TGTGCCAGCCAGATCCGCGGGGGCGTAGATACGCAGTATTTT.

This clonotype came up a few times. The V gene is TRBV4-3, the J gene TRBJ2-7; D possibly corresponds to TRBD2 (6 bases). The CDR3 is 15 residues long. Per germline, CDR1 LGHNA and CDR2 YSLEER. V lost 4 bases to trimming and J lost 5 bases, with 18 bases between them. CDR3 protein: CASSLVRGMFDEQYF. CDR3 in DNA: TGCGCCAGCAGCCTGGTCCGCGGGATGTTCGACGAGCAGTACTTC.

This clonotype was found a few times. The rearrangement joins TRBV9 to TRBJ2-1, with 9 bases lining up with TRBD2. CDR3 size: 16 residues. With 1 base clipped from V and 4 bases from J, the junction kept 6 bases outside the gene matches. Germline values: CDR1 SGDLS, CDR2 YYNGEE. CDR3 loop: CASSVLASGTYNEQFF. The CDR3 DNA reads TGTGCCAGCAGCGTATTGGCTAGCGGGACTTACAATGAGCAGTTCTTC.

This clonotype was seen only a few times. The rearrangement joins TRBV12-3 or TRBV12-4 to TRBJ1-1; 7 nucleotides match TRBD1. V shed 1 base and J 5 bases; nucleotides not matched to a gene: 4. The CDR3 extends over 14 amino acids. The CDR3 sequence: CASSLGGGWTEAFF. The CDR3 DNA reads TGTGCCAGCAGTTTAGGAGGGGGCTGGACTGAAGCTTTCTTT.

A note on this clonotype: Compared with germline, one end of the junction differs, possibly owing to a read error. The chain links TRBV2 to TRBJ2-2, with D perhaps matching TRBD2 (6 bases). The CDR3 is 13 residues long. The germline V gene encodes CDR1 SNHLY and CDR2 FYNNEI. CDR3 nucleotides: TGTGCCAGCAAAGACCCCATTTCGGGGGATCTGTTTTTT. Translated, it gives CASKDPISGDLFF.

Only a few counts were recorded for this clonotype. CDR3 DNA: TGTGCCAGCAGTTACCAGCGGGAGGACAATGAGCAGTTCTTC. Translating it yields CASSYQREDNEQFF. The V gene is TRBV6-5, the J gene TRBJ2-1; 9 positions agree with TRBD2. Germline lookup yields CDR1 MNHEY and CDR2 SVGAGI. The CDR3 is 14 amino acids. Unmatched junction bases numbered 1, after V lost 2 bases and J lost 5 bases.

This clonotype was seen only a few times. The V call is TRBV19, the J call TRBJ2-6; D unresolved. This CDR3 contains 15 residues. Germline V gene sequence: CDR1 LNHDA, CDR2 SQIVND (reference sequence). The ends were cut back, 5 bases at V and 4 bases at J, with 12 bases in the middle. CDR3 sequence: CASSSPIDGANVLTF. The CDR3 nucleotides are TGTGCCAGTAGTTCCCCCATTGACGGGGCCAACGTCCTGACTTTC.

This clonotype was seen many times. The CDR3: CASSLIGATYEQYF. In nucleotides, the CDR3 is TGTGCCAGCAGCTTAATCGGGGCGACCTACGAGCAGTACTTC. This rearrangement joins TRBV7-2 to TRBJ2-7, with D perhaps TRBD1 or TRBD2 (5 bases each). CDR3 size: 14 residues. CDR1 is SGHTA and CDR2 is FQGNSA in the germline V gene. With 2 bases removed from V and 2 bases from J, the gap between germline ends came to 10 bases.

The CDR3: CASSPFWDGCQETQYF. Here the CDR3 DNA reads TGTGCCAGCAGCCCATTCTGGGACGGTTGCCAAGAGACCCAGTACTTC. The rearrangement joins TRBV3-1 to TRBJ2-5; the D call may be TRBD1 or TRBD2 (5 bases each). Per the germline V gene, CDR1 is LGHDT and CDR2 is YNNKEL (reference sequence). V was trimmed by 4 bases and J by 1 base, leaving 16 bases between them. The CDR3 is made up of 16 amino acids.

The chain uses TRBV7-3 and TRBJ2-3, with 14 bases lining up with TRBD2. The CDR3 runs 16 residues. Looked up from germline, CDR1 is SGHTA and CDR2 is FQGTGA. With V trimmed by 5 bases and J by 4 bases, 5 bases remained unmatched. The CDR3 protein is CASSPTSGRVPDTQYF. CDR3 bases: TGTGCCAGCAGCCCGACTAGCGGGAGGGTCCCAGATACGCAGTATTTT. The variable domain in full, with the rest retrieved from reference TRBV7-3 and TRBJ2-3, is GAGVSQTPSNKVTEKGKYVELRCDPISGHTALYWYRQSLGQGPEFLIYFQGTGAADDSGLPNDRFFAVRPEGSVSTLKIQRTERGDSAVYLCASSPTSGRVPDTQYFGPGTRLTVL.

This clonotype was observed a few times. The rearrangement joins TRBV28 to TRBJ2-1, with a weak D call TRBD2 (6 bases). The CDR3 loop spans 16 amino acids. From germline, CDR1 is MDHEN and CDR2 SYDVKM. V lost 3 bases, J lost 1 base, and 13 bases lay in between. In DNA form, the CDR3 reads TGTGCCAGCAGTTTTGTGGGGGGAAGGTCCTACAATGAGCAGTTCTTC. Residues: CASSFVGGRSYNEQFF.

At least ten counts were recorded for this clonotype. The rearrangement uses TRBV11-3 and TRBJ2-3; D is perhaps TRBD1 or TRBD2 (7 bases each). Per germline, CDR1 SGHNT and CDR2 YENEEA. Trimming pared 2 bases from V and 4 bases from J, leaving 10 bases between. This CDR3 comprises 14 residues. The CDR3 DNA sequence: TGTGCCAGCAGCTTATCAGGGGGGGCAGATACGCAGTATTTT. This encodes CASSLSGGADTQYF.

The V gene is TRBV6-2 or TRBV6-3, the J gene TRBJ2-3; 7 bases match TRBD1. Germline CDR1 MNHEY, CDR2 SVGEGT. The CDR3 consists of 14 residues. V lost 0 bases to trimming and J lost 10 bases; unmatched junction nucleotides: 7. CDR3 protein: CASSYSGQADPQYF. In DNA form, the CDR3 reads TGTGCCAGCAGTTACTCCGGACAGGCCGACCCGCAGTATTTT.